The 2 T cell receptor beta chains below come from one sample, sequenced in a study of identical twins. TCRdb ran MiXCR on the 5' RACE reads and lists one entry per CDR3 protein. The sample consists of a few hundred thousand distinct CDR3 sequences, about 16% of them appearing once. These data also featured in a second study, about yellow fever vaccine responses in identical twins.

The sequencing sample was made of CD4+ T cells sorted from blood. The receptors were gathered from a woman younger than 35 in good health.

This chain links TRBV10-2 with TRBJ2-3; 7 nucleotides agree with TRBD1. Germline-derived CDR1 and CDR2 are WSHSY and SAAADI. J was trimmed by 1 base and V by 5 bases; bases with no gene match: 6. The length of the CDR3 is 15 residues. The CDR3 coding sequence is TGCGCCAGCAGTCCCCGGGACAGCCGCACAGATACGCAGTATTTT. It translates to CASSPRDSRTDTQYF.

Details on this clonotype: Germline and junction disagree at one end, which may indicate a read error. This rearrangement joins TRBV5-1 to TRBJ2-1; 11 nucleotides line up with TRBD2. Germline-derived CDR1 and CDR2 are SGHRS and YFSETQ. This CDR3 comprises 16 residues. In DNA, the CDR3 is TGCGCCAGCAGCACGACTAGCGGGGACTCCTACAATAAGCAGTTCTTC. It encodes CASSTTSGDSYNKQFF.